This T cell receptor (beta chain) was obtained from a study of patients and donors after allogeneic stem cell transplantation. The CDR3 is 13 residues long. Deletions cut 6 bases from V and 9 bases from J, with 15 bases between. TCRdb reprocessed the RT-PCR reads via MiXCR and lists one record per CDR3 protein. The repertoire has hundreds of thousands of distinct CDR3 sequences, roughly 17% of them found once; the top ten carry roughly 7.2%. Sequencing input: blood, either unsorted or a sorted T cell fraction (not recorded which). The source is a human donor who was either an allogeneic HSCT recipient or a stem cell or donor lymphocyte infusion donor (not recorded which). It is not recorded whose cells these are; they may come from a transplant donor. This chain connects TRBV12-3 or TRBV12-4 to TRBJ1-5; tentative D call: TRBD1 (6 bases). The chain's CDR3 is CASSYGQLRPQHF. The CDR3 DNA reads TGTGCCAGCAGCTACGGACAGCTAAGGCCCCAGCATTTT.